This passage covers 22 T cell receptor beta chains from one sample sequenced in a study of blood T cell repertoires in COVID-19. TCRdb's table, derived via immunoSEQ multiplex PCR, lists solely in-frame clones and lacks some. The sample includes around 300,000 clones, around 87% of them seen just once. Input material: peripheral blood. The receptors originated from a man younger than 35 with active or convalescent COVID-19.

As regards this clone: This CDR3 is also generated by other DNA sequences in the sample. The genes are TRBV7-9 and TRBJ1-1; D gene uncertain. The CDR3 loop spans 11 amino acids. Trimming cost V 1 base and J 10 bases, with 7 bases left between them. Germline V gene sequence: CDR1 SEHNR, CDR2 FQNEAQ (reference sequence). The CDR3 here is CASSLEAGAFF. CDR3 coding DNA: TGTGCCAGCAGCTTAGAGGCAGGAGCTTTCTTT.

The J gene is TRBJ1-2, the V gene TRBV7-2; 7 positions match TRBD1. Germline V CDR1 and CDR2: SGHTA, FQGNSA. The CDR3 is made up of 15 amino acids. V lost 4 bases, J lost 6 bases, and 11 bases stayed unmatched. As DNA, the CDR3 is TGTGCCAGCAGCTCAAACAGGGGCTACGTGGATGGCTACACCTTC. It is translated as CASSSNRGYVDGYTF.

V is TRBV9 and J is TRBJ2-3; tentative D call: TRBD2 (5 bases). Germline loops: CDR1 SGDLS, CDR2 YYNGEE. With 4 bases removed from V and 1 base from J, the gap between germline ends came to 13 bases. This CDR3 is 15 amino acids long. CDR3 in amino acids: CASSTGSAGTDTQYF. As DNA, the CDR3 is TGTGCCAGCAGCACGGGGTCGGCGGGCACAGATACGCAGTATTTT.

The chain couples TRBV2 to TRBJ2-7; 12 nucleotides agree with TRBD2. CDR3 length: 14 amino acids. V dropped 8 bases and J dropped 6; count of bases not matched to a gene: 8. Germline V CDR1 and CDR2: SNHLY, FYNNEI. The DNA for the CDR3 is TGTGCCAGCGAACCCCTAGCGGGAGGGTTCGAGCAGTACTTC. Translation gives CASEPLAGGFEQYF.

This clone came up a few times. The chain has TRBV5-1 and TRBJ1-3; D gene ambiguous. V was cut by 0 bases and J by 0 bases, with 7 bases left in between. CDR3 length equals 15 residues. The germline gives CDR1 SGHRS, CDR2 YFSETQ. CDR3 in amino acids: CASSLDRPSGNTIYF. As DNA, the CDR3 is TGCGCCAGCAGCTTGGACAGACCCTCTGGAAACACCATATATTTT.

The chain links TRBV19 to TRBJ2-5; possibly TRBD1 for D (6 bases). The CDR3 is made up of 14 amino acids. Germline loops: CDR1 LNHDA, CDR2 SQIVND (reference sequence). The germline V and J ends were trimmed by 3 bases and 1 base, with 9 bases remaining between them. The CDR3 loop is CASSIRTVQETQYF. The CDR3 nucleotides read TGTGCCAGTAGTATCCGGACAGTCCAAGAGACCCAGTACTTC.

V gene TRBV29-1 combines with J gene TRBJ2-6; D is unclear. The V gene's germline CDR1 is SQVTM and CDR2 ANQGSEA. The CDR3 sequence is 16 residues long. Trimming took 0 bases from V and 0 from J, leaving 9 bases between them. CDR3 protein: CSVEEVRYSGANVLTF. The CDR3 coding sequence is TGCAGCGTTGAAGAAGTGAGGTACTCTGGGGCCAACGTCCTGACTTTC.

The J gene is TRBJ2-7, the V gene TRBV13, with D perhaps TRBD2 (6 bases). The CDR3 is made up of 15 amino acids. Germline V gene data show CDR1 as PRHDT and CDR2 as FYEKMQ (reference sequence). Trimming cost V 2 bases and J 0 bases, with 11 bases left between them. CDR3 DNA: TGTGCCAGCAGCTTAAGTCCCGGGAGCTCCTACGAGCAGTACTTC. It translates to CASSLSPGSSYEQYF. Filled out from reference TRBV13 and TRBJ2-7, the complete variable domain reads AAGVIQSPRHLIKEKRETATLKCYPIPRHDTVYWYQQGPGQDPQFLISFYEKMQSDKGSIPDRFSAQQFSDYHSELNMSSLELGDSALYFCASSLSPGSSYEQYFGPGTRLTVT.

The rearrangement uses TRBV19 and TRBJ2-5; 9 nucleotides match TRBD1. Looked up from germline, CDR1 is LNHDA and CDR2 is SQIVND (reference sequence). V was pared by 7 bases and J by 5 bases, with 17 bases of the junction left unmatched. The CDR3 is made up of 17 amino acids. The CDR3 nucleotides are TGTGCCAGTACCCCTCGCGGGGGACAGGGCGGGTTTGAGACCCAGTACTTC. It translates to CASTPRGGQGGFETQYF. The whole variable domain, remainder taken from reference TRBV19 and TRBJ2-5, is DGGITQSPKYLFRKEGQNVTLSCEQNLNHDAMYWYRQDPGQGLRLIYYSQIVNDFQKGDIAEGYSVSREKKESFPLTVTSAQKNPTAFYLCASTPRGGQGGFETQYFGPGTRLLVL.

V and J are TRBV2 and TRBJ1-2; D might be TRBD1 (5 bases). CDR1 is SNHLY, CDR2 FYNNEI, per germline. Between the trimmed V and J ends, which lost 3 bases and 8 bases, there was a span of 19 bases. The CDR3 runs to 15 residues. The CDR3 spells CASSDHQRGPGGYTF. CDR3 in DNA: TGTGCCAGCAGTGACCACCAGCGGGGACCGGGAGGCTACACCTTC.

V usage is TRBV5-6 and J usage is TRBJ1-6; TRBD1 aligns across 9 bases. The V gene end was trimmed by 0 bases and the J gene end by 6 bases; junction bases not matched to a gene: 7. CDR1 SGHDT and CDR2 YYEEEE come from the germline V gene. The CDR3 spans 17 residues. CDR3 sequence (DNA): TGTGCCAGCAGCTTGGATGGTTTGGACAGGGGTAATTCACCCCTCCACTTT. Encoded protein: CASSLDGLDRGNSPLHF.

The rearrangement uses TRBV4-1 and TRBJ2-3, with 7 bases identical to TRBD1. CDR1 MGHRA and CDR2 YSYEKL come from the germline V gene. V dropped 2 bases and J dropped 6; count of bases not matched to a gene: 11. The CDR3 is 16 amino acids. CDR3 in DNA: TGCGCCAGCAGCCAACGGCCGACAGGGAGAGGGGATACGCAGTATTTT. This encodes CASSQRPTGRGDTQYF.

The V gene is TRBV10-2, the J gene TRBJ1-1; perhaps TRBD1 as D (6 bases). The V gene's germline CDR1 is WSHSY and CDR2 SAAADI. Trimming left V 7 bases short and J 0 bases short, with 9 bases between. The CDR3 sequence is 13 residues long. CDR3 bases: TGCGCCAGCACCGGACAGATGAACACTGAAGCTTTCTTT. It codes for CASTGQMNTEAFF.

This chain joins TRBV7-9 and TRBJ2-1, with TRBD2 matching 11 bases. J lost 5 bases, V lost 5 bases, and 5 bases had no gene match. The CDR3 spans 15 residues. CDR1 SEHNR and CDR2 FQNEAQ come from the germline V gene (reference sequence). The CDR3 loop reads CASSLRGLADNEQFF. The CDR3 coding sequence is TGTGCCAGCAGCCTTCGGGGACTAGCGGACAATGAGCAGTTCTTC. The full variable domain, with the rest looked up from reference TRBV7-9 and TRBJ2-1, is DTGVSQNPRHKITKRGQNVTFRCDPISEHNRLYWYRQTLGQGPEFLTYFQNEAQLEKSRLLSDRFSAERPKGSFSTLEIQRTEQGDSAMYLCASSLRGLADNEQFFGPGTRLTVL.

J is TRBJ2-2 and V is TRBV10-1; D might be TRBD2 (5 bases). The germline V and J ends were trimmed by 2 bases and 3 bases, with 7 bases remaining between them. The CDR3 contains 14 residues. Per the germline V gene, CDR1 is WNHNN and CDR2 is SYGVQD (reference sequence). The CDR3 is CASSEGEYTGELFF. The CDR3 coding sequence is TGCGCCAGCAGTGAGGGGGAGTACACCGGGGAGCTGTTTTTT.

The rearrangement joins TRBV13 to TRBJ2-1, with 11 nucleotides matching TRBD2. Germline trimming cut 2 bases from V and 8 bases from J; bases unmatched to any gene: 5. The length of the CDR3 is 15 residues. Germline CDR1 PRHDT, CDR2 FYEKMQ (reference sequence). The CDR3: CASSLKVAGGDEQFF. The CDR3 DNA sequence: TGTGCCAGCAGCTTAAAGGTAGCGGGAGGGGATGAGCAGTTCTTC.

The CDR3 bases are TGCGCCAGCAGAGTTTATGGGGGGGCGAACACTGAAGCTTTCTTT. This gives the protein CASRVYGGANTEAFF. This rearrangement joins TRBV5-1 to TRBJ1-1, with a tentative D call TRBD1 (6 bases). The germline V and J ends were trimmed by 5 bases and 1 base, with 15 bases remaining between them. The CDR3 runs 15 residues. From germline, CDR1 is SGHRS and CDR2 YFSETQ. Together with reference TRBV5-1 and TRBJ1-1, the CDR3 gives the full variable domain: KAGVTQTPRYLIKTRGQQVTLSCSPISGHRSVSWYQQTPGQGLQFLFEYFSETQRNKGNFPGRFSGRQFSNSRSEMNVSTLELGDSALYLCASRVYGGANTEAFFGQGTRLTVV.

The chain uses TRBV18 and TRBJ2-1, with TRBD2 matching 11 bases. Germline V gene sequence: CDR1 KGHSH, CDR2 LQKENI. CDR3 length: 15 residues. The J segment lost 3 bases and the V segment lost 3 bases, leaving 1 base of the junction unmatched. Written as DNA, the CDR3 is TGTGCCAGCTCACCTAGCGGGAGGGGCTACAATGAGCAGTTCTTC. It encodes CASSPSGRGYNEQFF. The whole variable domain, remainder taken from reference TRBV18 and TRBJ2-1, is NAGVMQNPRHLVRRRGQEARLRCSPMKGHSHVYWYRQLPEEGLKFMVYLQKENIIDESGMPKERFSAEFPKEGPSILRIQQVVRGDSAAYFCASSPSGRGYNEQFFGPGTRLTVL.

J is TRBJ2-1 and V is TRBV27, with TRBD2 as a possible D gene (6 bases). This CDR3 is built from 16 residues. CDR1 and CDR2 from the germline V gene are MNHEY and SMNVEV (reference sequence). Deletions cut 4 bases from V and 4 bases from J, with 17 bases between. This CDR3 is CASSSLMPSGYNEQFF. CDR3 DNA: TGTGCCAGCAGTTCACTCATGCCAAGCGGGTACAATGAGCAGTTCTTC.

This clone has more than one count but fewer than ten. This chain links TRBV21-1 with TRBJ1-2; TRBD1, the table's D call, lacks a check against the DNA. TRBV21-1 is listed as a pseudogene. The CDR3 loop spans 18 amino acids. The CDR3 region has the DNA TGTGCCAGCAGCACATTAAACCCCACGGGACAGGATAGGAATGGCTACACCTTC. The encoded protein is CASSTLNPTGQDRNGYTF.

This clone was seen just once. This chain joins TRBV5-4 and TRBJ2-3; possible D gene TRBD2, 6 bases. Germline CDR1 reads SGHNT; CDR2 reads YYREEE (reference sequence). CDR3 length: 15 amino acids. V was cut by 3 bases and J by 6 bases, with 17 bases left in between. The DNA for the CDR3 is TGTGCCAGCAGCTCCCGGGACTTGGGCTCCGATACGCAGTATTTT. Translation gives CASSSRDLGSDTQYF.

In this sample, this clone turned up once. CDR3 sequence (DNA): TGCGCCAGCATGATGGAGCCTTCTGGAAACACCATATATTTT. Translated: CASMMEPSGNTIYF. This rearrangement joins TRBV5-1 to TRBJ1-3; D uncertain. V was pared by 6 bases and J by 1 base, with 11 bases between. This CDR3 is 14 amino acids long. Looked up from germline, CDR1 is SGHRS and CDR2 is YFSETQ.